A single sample is the source of the 15 T cell receptor beta chains below, sequenced in a study of T-cell reconstitution after alpha-beta-depleted transplantation in children (TCRdb year 2016). Library construction relied on PCR. Sequencing took place on an Illumina HiSeq 2500. TCR libraries were prepared with molecular barcoding, using unique molecular identifiers to normalize TCRbeta repertoire quantification. TCRdb reprocessed the public reads (quality trimming at Q25 with fastp, clone calling with MiXCR) and kept in-frame beta chains. Rows are unified per CDR3 protein, each entry keeping the most common DNA and genes. The sample contains nearly 400,000 distinct CDR3 sequences, roughly 22% of them found a single time. 3% to 4% of the sample lies in the top ten. The sample consisted of PBMCs from the stem cell graft donor, taken from the stem cell graft. The source is a human donor who donated a stem cell graft to a child with acute myeloid leukemia.

In its sample, this clonotype was seen a few times. Here the CDR3 reads CASSLYREGIYNEQFF. The CDR3 DNA reads as TGTGCCAGCAGTTTATACCGGGAGGGTATTTACAATGAGCAGTTCTTC. V is TRBV27 and J is TRBJ2-1, with 8 bases that match TRBD2. Per the germline V gene, CDR1 is MNHEY and CDR2 is SMNVEV (reference sequence). This CDR3 is built from 16 residues. J lost 4 bases, V lost 1 base, and 6 bases had no gene match.

The V gene is TRBV20-1, the J gene TRBJ2-3; 10 bases match TRBD2. This CDR3 has 16 amino acids. Germline assignment: CDR1 DFQATT and CDR2 SNEGSKA (reference sequence). Unmatched junction bases numbered 8, after V lost 3 bases and J lost 2 bases. CDR3 protein: CSASGLAGEPTDTQYF. CDR3 bases: TGCAGTGCTAGTGGCCTAGCGGGAGAACCCACAGATACGCAGTATTTT.

This clonotype was observed a handful of times. This chain links TRBV7-2 with TRBJ2-3; the match to TRBD2 covers 7 bases. J lost 1 base, V lost 1 base, and 5 bases had no gene match. The CDR3 extends over 16 amino acids. Germline V gene sequence: CDR1 SGHTA, CDR2 FQGNSA. The chain's CDR3 is CASSLVRGSGTDTQYF. CDR3 nucleotide sequence: TGTGCCAGCAGCTTAGTTCGCGGGAGCGGCACAGATACGCAGTATTTT.

This clonotype showed up many times. The chain recombines TRBV20-1 with TRBJ1-2, with no clear D. The V end was cut by 5 bases, the J end by 1 base, with 11 bases between. CDR1 and CDR2 (germline): DFQATT, SNEGSKA (reference sequence). The CDR3 sequence is 13 residues long. The DNA of the CDR3 is TGCAGTGCTGTGACCGAGAGTAACTATGGCTACACCTTC. This encodes CSAVTESNYGYTF.

Remarks on this clonotype: The CDR3 carries no conserved terminal phenylalanine or tryptophan, so it likely arises from a read error. The V call is TRBV29-1, the J call TRBJ1-2; TRBD1 matches at 7 bases. The V segment lost 3 bases and the J segment 1 base; nucleotides outside the gene matches: 2. The CDR3 sequence is 13 residues long. CDR1 SQVTM and CDR2 ANQGSEA come from the germline V gene. The CDR3 here is CSVETGSNYGYTS. The DNA of the CDR3 is TGCAGCGTTGAGACAGGGAGTAACTATGGCTACACCTCC.

The chain links TRBV15 to TRBJ2-1; 7 positions agree with TRBD1. Germline V gene sequence: CDR1 LNHNV, CDR2 YYDKDF (reference sequence). This CDR3 has 15 amino acids. V gave up 3 bases and J gave up 2 bases; unmatched junction bases: 4. The CDR3 region is CATSSDRAPYNEQFF. Written as DNA, the CDR3 is TGTGCCACCAGCAGTGACAGGGCCCCCTACAATGAGCAGTTCTTC.

J is TRBJ2-7 and V is TRBV12-3 or TRBV12-4, with a weak D call TRBD2 (6 bases). The ends were cut back, 6 bases at V and 6 bases at J, with 15 bases in the middle. The CDR3 is made up of 13 amino acids. The CDR3 region is CASRRYRGSEQYF. For the CDR3, the DNA is TGTGCCAGCAGACGCTACCGGGGGTCCGAGCAGTACTTC.

Concerning this clonotype itself: The junction shows a germline mismatch at one end, possibly a read error. This chain links TRBV15 with TRBJ2-7, with D perhaps matching TRBD2 (5 bases). The CDR3 extends over 14 amino acids. Germline V gives CDR1 LNHNV, CDR2 YYDKDF (reference sequence). Here the CDR3 DNA reads TGTGCCACCAGCAGTTCTATCGGGGTTGGCGAGCAGCCCTTC. Translation gives CATSSSIGVGEQPF.

The chain joins TRBV6-5 to TRBJ2-1, with D possibly being TRBD2 (6 bases). Per the germline V gene, CDR1 is MNHEY and CDR2 is SVGAGI. This CDR3 has 13 residues. V was shortened by 0 bases and J by 10 bases, with 10 bases between the two germline ends. The CDR3: CASSYSNLAEQFF. Written as DNA, the CDR3 is TGTGCCAGCAGTTACTCCAACCTAGCGGAGCAGTTCTTC.

A few counts support this clonotype. This chain connects TRBV20-1 to TRBJ1-1; D uncertain. The germline CDR1 and CDR2 sequences are DFQATT and SNEGSKA (reference sequence). V was pared by 1 base and J by 1 base, with 10 bases between. The length of the CDR3 is 14 residues. CDR3: CSARAGPTNTEAFF. The CDR3 nucleotides read TGCAGTGCTAGAGCCGGGCCGACGAACACTGAAGCTTTCTTT.

This clonotype was recorded many times. The chain uses TRBV20-1 and TRBJ1-6, with D possibly TRBD1 on 5 matching bases. CDR3 length: 15 amino acids. The germline V gene has CDR1 DFQATT and CDR2 SNEGSKA (reference sequence). Trimming stripped 0 bases from V and 9 bases from J, with 15 bases between. Here the CDR3 DNA reads TGCAGTGCTAGAGAATCGGGACCCGTTGTTTCACCCCTCCACTTT. It yields the protein CSARESGPVVSPLHF.

Turning to this clonotype: A much larger clone differs by one base, so this may be a read error. The CDR3 region has the DNA TGCAGCGTTGCAGAACAGGGGGGAGCCTACGAGCAGTACTTC. Its protein is CSVAEQGGAYEQYF. The chain employs TRBV29-1 and TRBJ2-7; 8 bases are shared with TRBD1. The CDR3 is made up of 14 amino acids. Losses at the gene ends were 4 bases for V and 2 bases for J; bases not matched to a gene: 7. From germline, CDR1 is SQVTM and CDR2 ANQGSEA.

This clonotype came up a few times. J is TRBJ2-2 and V is TRBV29-1, with D possibly TRBD2 on 6 matching bases. Germline V lookup: CDR1 SQVTM, CDR2 ANQGSEA. Trimming left V 6 bases short and J 1 base short, with 12 bases between. The CDR3 runs to 14 residues. CDR3 region: CSVIAVQNTGELFF. The CDR3 DNA sequence: TGCAGCGTAATAGCGGTCCAGAACACCGGGGAGCTGTTTTTT.

CDR3 sequence (DNA): TGCGCCAGCAGCTTGGACAGGGCCTCCTACAATGAGCAGTTCTTC. This sequence encodes CASSLDRASYNEQFF. The V and J genes are TRBV5-1 and TRBJ2-1, with a weak D call TRBD1 (6 bases). From germline, CDR1 is SGHRS and CDR2 YFSETQ. The CDR3 covers 15 residues. Trimming left V 0 bases short and J 0 bases short, with 7 bases between.

The genes are TRBV5-1 and TRBJ2-2; weak D call: TRBD1 (6 bases). V was shortened by 4 bases and J by 1 base, with 11 bases between the two germline ends. CDR1 and CDR2 (germline): SGHRS, YFSETQ. This CDR3 is built from 15 residues. The CDR3 sequence: CASSVQGGNTGELFF. The CDR3 DNA reads TGCGCCAGCAGCGTACAGGGTGGGAACACCGGGGAGCTGTTTTTT.